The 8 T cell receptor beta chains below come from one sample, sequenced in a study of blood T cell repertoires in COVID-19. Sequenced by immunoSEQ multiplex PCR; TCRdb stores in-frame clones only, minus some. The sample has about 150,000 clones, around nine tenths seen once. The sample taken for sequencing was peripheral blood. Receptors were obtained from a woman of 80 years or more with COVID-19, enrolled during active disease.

As DNA, the CDR3 is TGTGCCATCAGTCGAGAAGCCTACAATGAGCAGTTCTTC. It translates to CAISREAYNEQFF. The chain employs TRBV10-3 and TRBJ2-1; no definite D call. CDR1 and CDR2 (germline): ENHRY, SYGVKD. V was clipped by 5 bases and J by 2 bases, with 7 bases between them. The CDR3 totals 13 residues.

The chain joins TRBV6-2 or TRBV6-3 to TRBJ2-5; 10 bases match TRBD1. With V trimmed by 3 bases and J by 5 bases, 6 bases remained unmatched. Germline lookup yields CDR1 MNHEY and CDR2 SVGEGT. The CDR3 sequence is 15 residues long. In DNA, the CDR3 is TGTGCCAGCAGTTATAAGACAGGGGGCGCGGAGACCCAGTACTTC. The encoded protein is CASSYKTGGAETQYF.

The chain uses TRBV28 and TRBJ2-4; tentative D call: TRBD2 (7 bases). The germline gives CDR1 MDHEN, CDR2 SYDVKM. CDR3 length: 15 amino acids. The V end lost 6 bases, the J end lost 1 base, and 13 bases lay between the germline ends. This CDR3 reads CASSLGGAAKNIQYF. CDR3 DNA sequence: TGTGCCAGCAGCTTAGGGGGGGCGGCCAAAAACATTCAGTACTTC.

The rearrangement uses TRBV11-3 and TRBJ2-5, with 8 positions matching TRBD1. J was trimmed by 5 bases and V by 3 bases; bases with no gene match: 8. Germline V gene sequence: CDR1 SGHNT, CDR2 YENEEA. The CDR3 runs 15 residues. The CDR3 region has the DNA TGTGCCAGCAGCTTGGGCCAGGGGGCCGAGGAGACCCAGTACTTC. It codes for CASSLGQGAEETQYF.

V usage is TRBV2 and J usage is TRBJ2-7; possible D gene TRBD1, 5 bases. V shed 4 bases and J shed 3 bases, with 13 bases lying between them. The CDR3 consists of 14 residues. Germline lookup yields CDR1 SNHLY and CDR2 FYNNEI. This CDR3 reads CASSVQGRDYEQYF. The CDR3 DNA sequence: TGTGCCAGCAGTGTGCAGGGAAGGGACTACGAGCAGTACTTC. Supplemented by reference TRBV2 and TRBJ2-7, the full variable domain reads EPEVTQTPSHQVTQMGQEVILRCVPISNHLYFYWYRQILGQKVEFLVSFYNNEISEKSEIFDDQFSVERPDGSNFTLKIRSTKLEDSAMYFCASSVQGRDYEQYFGPGTRLTVT.

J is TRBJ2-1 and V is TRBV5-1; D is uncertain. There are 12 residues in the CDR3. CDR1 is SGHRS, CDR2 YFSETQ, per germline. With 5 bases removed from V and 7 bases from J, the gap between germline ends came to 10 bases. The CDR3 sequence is CASSPSLNEQFF. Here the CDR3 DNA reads TGCGCCAGCAGTCCCTCCTTGAATGAGCAGTTCTTC.

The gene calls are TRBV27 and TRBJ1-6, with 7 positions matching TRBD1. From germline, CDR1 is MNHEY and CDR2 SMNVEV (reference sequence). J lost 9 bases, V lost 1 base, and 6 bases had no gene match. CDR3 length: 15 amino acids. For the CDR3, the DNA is TGTGCCAGCAGTTTATGGGCCAGGGGGAGTTCACCCCTCCACTTT. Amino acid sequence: CASSLWARGSSPLHF.

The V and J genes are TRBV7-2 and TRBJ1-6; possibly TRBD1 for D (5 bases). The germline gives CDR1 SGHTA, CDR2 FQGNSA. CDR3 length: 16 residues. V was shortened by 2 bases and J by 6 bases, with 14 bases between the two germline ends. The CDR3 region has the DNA TGTGCCAGCAGCTTATGGGGGGAGCTTACTAATTCACCCCTCCACTTT. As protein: CASSLWGELTNSPLHF. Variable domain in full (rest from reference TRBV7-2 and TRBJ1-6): GAGVSQSPSNKVTEKGKDVELRCDPISGHTALYWYRQSLGQGLEFLIYFQGNSAPDKSGLPSDRFSAERTGGSVSTLTIQRTQQEDSAVYLCASSLWGELTNSPLHFGNGTRLTVT.